Sequencing of this TCR beta chain was carried out in a study of blood T cells in healthy people across ages. For the second PCR, which ran for about 6 to 11 cycles, a sample-barcoded 5' primer and a J-beta primer mix were used. MiXCR was run by TCRdb on the 5' RACE reads, yielding one entry per CDR3 protein. The sample comprises 600,000 to 1,000,000 distinct CDR3 sequences, more than 45% of which are singletons, and approximately 21% rests with the top ten. Trimming at V came to 1 base and at J to 11 bases, leaving 14 bases not matched to a gene. The CDR3 contains 16 residues. The germline CDR1 and CDR2 sequences are LGHNA and YNFKEQ.

Sequencing used blood. This TCR derives from a man aged 30-40 years in good health. The rearrangement uses TRBV4-2 and TRBJ2-5; TRBD2 matches 9 bases. The CDR3 nucleotides read TGTGCCAGCAGCCAAGTCAGTCAGCGGGAGGACAATGAGCAGTACTTC. Translating gives CASSQVSQREDNEQYF.